Listed below are T cell receptor beta chains from one sample, sequenced in a study of T-cell reconstitution after alpha-beta-depleted transplantation in children. A single record per CDR3 protein comes from TCRdb applying MiXCR to the PCR reads. Of a few hundred thousand distinct CDR3 sequences in the sample, about 11% were seen once. This specimen consisted of PBMCs from the stem cell graft donor, obtained from the stem cell graft. The receptors come from a human donor who donated a stem cell graft to a child with acute myeloid leukemia. Both conserved end residues are part of each CDR3. The D gene is left open where the match is weak. Clone size is stated in some rows and not others, as once, few, many or a class when expanded.

CDR3	DNA	size	V	J	D
CASSSSGTVKFNEQFF	TGCGCCAGCAGCTCGTCCGGGACCGTGAAATTCAATGAGCAGTTCTTC	NA	TRBV5-1	TRBJ2-1	NA
CASSLEGLAGLSSYNEQFF	TGTGCCAGCAGCTTAGAGGGACTAGCGGGCTTGAGCTCCTACAATGAGCAGTTCTTC	NA	TRBV11-2	TRBJ2-1	TRBD2
CASSLREPNYGYTF	TGTGCCAGCAGTCTTCGGGAGCCTAACTATGGCTACACCTTC	few	TRBV6-2/TRBV6-3	TRBJ1-2	NA
CSVVDREIRTDTQYF	TGCAGCGTAGTAGACAGGGAAATTCGGACAGATACGCAGTATTTT	few	TRBV29-1	TRBJ2-3	TRBD1
CSARDPRGGREAFF	TGCAGTGCTAGAGATCCCAGGGGTGGTCGTGAAGCTTTCTTT	few	TRBV20-1	TRBJ1-1	NA
CASSPDRGQAYNEQFF	TGTGCCAGCAGCCCTGACCGGGGACAGGCCTACAATGAGCAGTTCTTC	NA	TRBV7-2	TRBJ2-1	TRBD1
CASSQDREGGLGNYGYTF	TGTGCCAGCAGCCAAGATCGGGAAGGGGGCCTCGGCAACTATGGCTACACCTTC	NA	TRBV3-1	TRBJ1-2	TRBD1
CASRTSGRPGEQYF	TGTGCCAGCAGGACTAGCGGGAGACCAGGCGAGCAGTACTTC	NA	TRBV6-2/TRBV6-3	TRBJ2-7	TRBD2
CASSTNDRGVYGYTF	TGTGCCAGCAGCACAAACGACAGGGGGGTCTATGGCTACACCTTC	NA	TRBV21-1	TRBJ1-2	NA
CASSFSPATGSNGYTF	TGCGCCAGCAGCTTTTCCCCCGCGACAGGGTCGAATGGCTACACCTTC	NA	TRBV5-1	TRBJ1-2	TRBD1
CASSLNYDTEAFF	TGTGCCAGCAGCTTAAACTACGATACTGAAGCTTTCTTT	few	TRBV7-3	TRBJ1-1	NA
CASSAQREKLFF	TGTGCCAGCAGCGCCCAGAGGGAAAAACTGTTTTTT	many	TRBV7-9	TRBJ1-4	NA